The next 19 T cell receptor beta chains were all read from a single sample in a study of blood T cell repertoires in COVID-19. Sequenced by immunoSEQ multiplex PCR; TCRdb stores in-frame clones only, minus some. The data show approximately 230,000 clones, around nine tenths seen once. Input material: PBMCs or T cells enriched from blood (not recorded which). These receptors all come from a woman between 18 and 30 years old who had recovered from COVID-19.

The rearrangement links TRBV5-6 to TRBJ1-2; 9 bases match TRBD1. The CDR3 runs to 15 residues. V shed 3 bases, J shed 5 bases, and the junction held 8 bases outside the gene matches. Per the germline V gene, CDR1 is SGHDT and CDR2 is YYEEEE. This CDR3 reads CASSSRTGATYGYTF. The CDR3 bases are TGTGCCAGCAGCTCAAGGACAGGGGCCACTTATGGCTACACCTTC.

The genes are TRBV3-1 (or the pseudogene TRBV3-2) and TRBJ1-6; possibly TRBD1 for D (6 bases). This CDR3 is 14 amino acids long. The V gene's germline CDR1 is LGHDT and CDR2 YNNKEL (reference sequence). The ends were cut back, 9 bases at V and 9 bases at J, with 18 bases in the middle. CDR3 DNA sequence: TGTGCCAGTACTCCGGGACACGGGTCTTCACCCCTCCACTTT. Amino acid sequence: CASTPGHGSSPLHF.

This clone was seen more than once but under ten times. The chain joins TRBV11-2 to TRBJ2-2; 9 bases are a match to TRBD2. The CDR3 loop spans 16 amino acids. V gave up 5 bases and J gave up 2 bases; unmatched junction bases: 6. Germline loops: CDR1 SGHAT, CDR2 FQNNGV. DNA of the CDR3: TGTGCCAGCAGCCCACGACTAGCGGCCAACACCGGGGAGCTGTTTTTT. It specifies CASSPRLAANTGELFF.

V is TRBV7-9 and J is TRBJ1-1; 9 bases agree with TRBD1. From germline, CDR1 is SEHNR and CDR2 FQNEAQ (reference sequence). This CDR3 region has 14 residues. The V and J ends lost 5 bases and 3 bases, in that order; junction bases with no gene match: 4. CDR3 protein: CASSPTGGYTEAFF. CDR3 in DNA: TGTGCCAGCAGCCCCACAGGGGGCTACACTGAAGCTTTCTTT.

This chain uses TRBV6-5 with TRBJ1-6; D uncertain. The germline CDR1 and CDR2 sequences are MNHEY and SVGAGI. The V end was cut by 6 bases, the J end by 5 bases, with 14 bases between. The CDR3 is 15 residues long. In DNA, the CDR3 is TGTGCCAGCAGGTCTTCAGGCGCAGATAATTCACCCCTCCACTTT. Its protein is CASRSSGADNSPLHF.

The gene calls are TRBV28 and TRBJ1-3; 10 nucleotides align to TRBD1. V lost 6 bases and J lost 3; bases outside the gene matches: 5. The CDR3 is 15 residues long. Germline V gene data show CDR1 as MDHEN and CDR2 as SYDVKM. CDR3 in amino acids: CASSPGQGNGNTIYF. The CDR3 DNA sequence: TGTGCCAGCAGCCCGGGACAGGGGAATGGAAACACCATATATTTT. Full variable domain (outside the CDR3, taken from reference TRBV28 and TRBJ1-3): DVKVTQSSRYLVKRTGEKVFLECVQDMDHENMFWYRQDPGLGLRLIYFSYDVKMKEKGDIPEGYSVSREKKERFSLILESASTNQTSMYLCASSPGQGNGNTIYFGEGSWLTVV.

This clone was detected only a few times. The rearrangement uses TRBV5-4 and TRBJ1-3, with 8 bases matching TRBD1. The CDR3 covers 16 residues. Germline assignment: CDR1 SGHNT and CDR2 YYREEE (reference sequence). The trim removed 1 base at V and 4 bases at J, leaving 7 bases unmatched. CDR3 amino acids: CASSLSSGGAGNTIYF. In DNA, the CDR3 is TGTGCCAGCAGCTTGTCCTCAGGGGGCGCCGGAAACACCATATATTTT. Looking up the rest from reference TRBV5-4 and TRBJ1-3 gives the full variable domain: ETGVTQSPTHLIKTRGQQVTLRCSSQSGHNTVSWYQQALGQGPQFIFQYYREEENGRGNFPPRFSGLQFPNYSSELNVNALELDDSALYLCASSLSSGGAGNTIYFGEGSWLTVV.

The chain's CDR3 is CASSPPRGAGVGNEQFF. The CDR3 DNA reads as TGTGCCAGCAGCCCCCCGCGGGGGGCGGGAGTAGGAAATGAGCAGTTCTTC. This chain joins TRBV28 and TRBJ2-1; 8 nucleotides line up with TRBD2. The CDR3 sequence is 17 residues long. J was trimmed by 7 bases and V by 6 bases; bases with no gene match: 17. CDR1 is MDHEN, CDR2 SYDVKM, per germline.

The chain's CDR3 is CASSIDRNQPQHF. CDR3 coding DNA: TGTGCCAGCAGCATTGACAGAAATCAGCCCCAGCATTTT. This rearrangement joins TRBV5-4 to TRBJ1-5; a weak D match, TRBD1 (5 bases). The CDR3 covers 13 residues. Germline V gene lookup returns CDR1 SGHNT and CDR2 YYREEE (reference sequence). The V end was cut by 4 bases, the J end by 4 bases, with 9 bases between.

The chain has TRBV10-3 and TRBJ1-2, with a possible D match to TRBD1 (5 bases). CDR1 is ENHRY and CDR2 is SYGVKD in the germline V gene. The CDR3 sequence is 15 residues long. V shed 3 bases and J shed 4 bases, with 15 bases lying between them. The CDR3 sequence is CAISEERRELYGYTF. CDR3 bases: TGTGCCATCAGTGAAGAGCGCAGGGAACTCTATGGCTACACCTTC.

This clone was recorded once. The CDR3 protein is CASSRRQGRTDTQYF. DNA of the CDR3: TGTGCCAGCAGCCGACGACAGGGACGCACAGATACGCAGTATTTT. The rearrangement links TRBV7-9 to TRBJ2-3, with 7 bases identical to TRBD1. Germline CDR1 and CDR2: SEHNR and FQNEAQ (reference sequence). This CDR3 contains 15 residues. The ends lost 5 bases at V and 1 base at J; junction bases unmatched: 6.

On this clone: Other DNA sequences from this sample encode an identical CDR3 as well. The chain combines TRBV11-3 with TRBJ2-7; D is ambiguous. Germline V lookup: CDR1 SGHNT, CDR2 YENEEA. This CDR3 is 14 amino acids long. Trimming removed 2 bases at V and 0 bases at J, with 8 bases between. The CDR3 sequence is CASSLLRSSYEQYF. The CDR3 DNA is TGTGCCAGCAGCTTATTGCGGAGCTCCTACGAGCAGTACTTC.

V gene TRBV19 combines with J gene TRBJ1-1; D unresolved. Trimming pared 3 bases from V and 4 bases from J, leaving 21 bases between. The length of the CDR3 is 17 residues. The germline CDR1 and CDR2 sequences are LNHDA and SQIVND (reference sequence). CDR3 in DNA: TGTGCCAGTAGTATTTTAGTCGGTGTCCCTAGTGGCACTGAAGCTTTCTTT. This translates into CASSILVGVPSGTEAFF.

The chain links TRBV2 to TRBJ1-2; the D is unclear. This CDR3 comprises 13 residues. Germline CDR1 is SNHLY and CDR2 is FYNNEI. The V and J ends lost 1 base and 8 bases respectively, with 11 bases between them. This CDR3 is CASSEDATEGYTF. CDR3 DNA: TGTGCCAGCAGTGAAGACGCCACTGAGGGCTACACCTTC. The variable domain in full, with the rest retrieved from reference TRBV2 and TRBJ1-2, is EPEVTQTPSHQVTQMGQEVILRCVPISNHLYFYWYRQILGQKVEFLVSFYNNEISEKSEIFDDQFSVERPDGSNFTLKIRSTKLEDSAMYFCASSEDATEGYTFGSGTRLTVV.

The V and J genes are TRBV2 and TRBJ2-1, with 8 bases fitting TRBD2. CDR3 length: 16 amino acids. V was clipped by 2 bases and J by 8 bases; unmatched bases: 11. CDR1 and CDR2 from the germline V gene are SNHLY and FYNNEI. CDR3 region: CASSEKRGPPNDEQFF. The CDR3 DNA reads TGTGCCAGCAGTGAAAAGCGGGGGCCTCCTAACGATGAGCAGTTCTTC.

This rearrangement joins TRBV28 to TRBJ2-7, with 7 bases aligning to TRBD2. Germline lookup yields CDR1 MDHEN and CDR2 SYDVKM. J gave up 4 bases and V 3 bases, and 9 bases lay outside the gene matches. The CDR3 is 15 amino acids. For the CDR3, the DNA is TGTGCCAGCAGTTTCGGCGGGAGAAGTGTGTACGAGCAGTACTTC. Translation: CASSFGGRSVYEQYF.

This chain joins TRBV5-1 and TRBJ1-2, with TRBD1 as a possible D gene (5 bases). Germline values: CDR1 SGHRS, CDR2 YFSETQ. V gave up 1 base and J gave up 1 base, with 5 bases separating them. The CDR3 sequence is 13 residues long. Here the CDR3 DNA reads TGCGCCAGCAGCTTGAGGGGTAACTATGGCTACACCTTC. As protein: CASSLRGNYGYTF.

This chain uses TRBV9 with TRBJ2-3; TRBD2 matches at 11 bases. Germline V gene sequence: CDR1 SGDLS, CDR2 YYNGEE. Trimming at V came to 1 base and at J to 6 bases, leaving 7 bases not matched to a gene. The CDR3 sequence is 16 residues long. The CDR3 bases are TGTGCCAGCAGCGTATCCACTAGCGGGAGTCGGGATACGCAGTATTTT. Translated: CASSVSTSGSRDTQYF. Combining the CDR3 with reference TRBV9 and TRBJ2-3 gives the whole variable domain DSGVTQTPKHLITATGQRVTLRCSPRSGDLSVYWYQQSLDQGLQFLIQYYNGEERAKGNILERFSAQQFPDLHSELNLSSLELGDSALYFCASSVSTSGSRDTQYFGPGTRLTVL.

The chain links TRBV28 to TRBJ1-4; 8 nucleotides agree with TRBD1. The length of the CDR3 is 15 residues. V lost 5 bases to trimming and J lost 9 bases; unmatched junction nucleotides: 11. CDR1 and CDR2 (germline): MDHEN, SYDVKM. CDR3 nucleotides: TGTGCCAGCAGTCCGGGACAGGTCGGCATTAAAAAACTGTTTTTT. This encodes CASSPGQVGIKKLFF.